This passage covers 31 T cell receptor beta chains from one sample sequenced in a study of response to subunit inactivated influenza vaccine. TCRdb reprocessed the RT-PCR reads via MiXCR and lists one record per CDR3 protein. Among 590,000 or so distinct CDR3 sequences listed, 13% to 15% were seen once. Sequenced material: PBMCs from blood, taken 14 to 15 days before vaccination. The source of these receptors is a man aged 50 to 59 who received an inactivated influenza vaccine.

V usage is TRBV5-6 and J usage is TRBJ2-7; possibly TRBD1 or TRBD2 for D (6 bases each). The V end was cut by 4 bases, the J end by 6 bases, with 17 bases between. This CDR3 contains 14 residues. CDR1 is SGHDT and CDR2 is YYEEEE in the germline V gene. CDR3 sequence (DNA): TGTGCCAGCAGCCCAACCGGGGGCGGTATCGAGCAGTACTTC. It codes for CASSPTGGGIEQYF.

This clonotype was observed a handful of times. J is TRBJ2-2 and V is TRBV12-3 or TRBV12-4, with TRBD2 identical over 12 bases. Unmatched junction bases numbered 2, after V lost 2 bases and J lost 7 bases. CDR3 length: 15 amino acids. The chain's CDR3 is CASSLPTSGSGELFF. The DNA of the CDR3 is TGTGCCAGCAGTTTACCGACTAGCGGGAGCGGGGAGCTGTTTTTT.

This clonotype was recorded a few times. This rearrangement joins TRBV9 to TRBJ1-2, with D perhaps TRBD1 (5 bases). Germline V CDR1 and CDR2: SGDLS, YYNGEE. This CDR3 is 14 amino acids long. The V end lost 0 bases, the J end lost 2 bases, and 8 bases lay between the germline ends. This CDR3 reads CASSVDPGNYGYTF. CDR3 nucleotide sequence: TGTGCCAGCAGCGTAGATCCAGGGAACTATGGCTACACCTTC.

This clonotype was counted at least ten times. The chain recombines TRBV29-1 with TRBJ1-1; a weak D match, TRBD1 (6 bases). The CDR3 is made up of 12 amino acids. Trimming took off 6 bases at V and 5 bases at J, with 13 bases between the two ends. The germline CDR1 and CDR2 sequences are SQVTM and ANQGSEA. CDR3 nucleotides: TGCAGCGTAACCTTACAGGGAACTGAAGCTTTCTTT. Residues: CSVTLQGTEAFF.

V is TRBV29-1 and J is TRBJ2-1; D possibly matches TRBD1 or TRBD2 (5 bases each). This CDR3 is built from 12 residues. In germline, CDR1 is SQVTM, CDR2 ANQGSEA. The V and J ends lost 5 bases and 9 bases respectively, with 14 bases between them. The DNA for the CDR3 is TGCAGCGTTCCGGGACCTTGGGGTGAGCAGTTCTTC. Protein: CSVPGPWGEQFF.

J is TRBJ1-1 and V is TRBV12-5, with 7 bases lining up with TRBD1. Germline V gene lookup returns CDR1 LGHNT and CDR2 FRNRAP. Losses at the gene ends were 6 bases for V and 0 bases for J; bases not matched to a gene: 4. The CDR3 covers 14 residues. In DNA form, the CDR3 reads TGTGCTAGTGGACGACAGGGAATGAACACTGAAGCTTTCTTT. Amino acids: CASGRQGMNTEAFF.

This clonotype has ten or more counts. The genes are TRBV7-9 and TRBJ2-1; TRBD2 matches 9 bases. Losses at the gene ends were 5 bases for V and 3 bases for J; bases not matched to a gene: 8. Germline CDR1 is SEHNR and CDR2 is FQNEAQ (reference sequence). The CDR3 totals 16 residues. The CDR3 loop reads CASSAPGLAIYNEQFF. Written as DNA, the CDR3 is TGTGCCAGCAGCGCGCCGGGACTAGCAATCTACAATGAGCAGTTCTTC.

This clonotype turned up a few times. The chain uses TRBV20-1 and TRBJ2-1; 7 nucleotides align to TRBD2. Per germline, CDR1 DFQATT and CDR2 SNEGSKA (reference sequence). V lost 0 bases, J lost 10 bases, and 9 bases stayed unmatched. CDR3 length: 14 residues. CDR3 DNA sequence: TGCAGTGCTAGAGATCTGAGCGGGGAAGTCGAGCAGTTCTTC. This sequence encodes CSARDLSGEVEQFF.

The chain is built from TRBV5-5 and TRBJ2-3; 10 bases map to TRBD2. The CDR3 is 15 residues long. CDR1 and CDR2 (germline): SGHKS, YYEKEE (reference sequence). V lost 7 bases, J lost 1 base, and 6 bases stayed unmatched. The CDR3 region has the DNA TGTGCCAGCGGACGAGGACTAGCGGGCACAGATACGCAGTATTTT. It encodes CASGRGLAGTDTQYF.

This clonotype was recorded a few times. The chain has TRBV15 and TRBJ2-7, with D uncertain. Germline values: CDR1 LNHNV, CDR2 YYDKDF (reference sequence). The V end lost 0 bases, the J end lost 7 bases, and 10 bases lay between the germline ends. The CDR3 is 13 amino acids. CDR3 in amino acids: CATSRDLVSEQYF. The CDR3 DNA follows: TGTGCCACCAGCAGAGATTTGGTATCGGAGCAGTACTTC.

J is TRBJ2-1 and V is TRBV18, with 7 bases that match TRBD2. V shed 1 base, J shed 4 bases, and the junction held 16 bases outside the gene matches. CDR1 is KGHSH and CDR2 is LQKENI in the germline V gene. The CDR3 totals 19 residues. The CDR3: CASSPLKVLADNLYNEQFF. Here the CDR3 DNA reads TGTGCCAGCTCACCACTAAAGGTGCTAGCGGACAATCTATACAATGAGCAGTTCTTC.

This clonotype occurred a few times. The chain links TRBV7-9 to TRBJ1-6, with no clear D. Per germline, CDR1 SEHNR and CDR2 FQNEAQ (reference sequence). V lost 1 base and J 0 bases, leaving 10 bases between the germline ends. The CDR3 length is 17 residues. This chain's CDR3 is CASSLGGTSSYNSPLHF. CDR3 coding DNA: TGTGCCAGCAGCTTAGGTGGCACGAGCTCCTATAATTCACCCCTCCACTTT. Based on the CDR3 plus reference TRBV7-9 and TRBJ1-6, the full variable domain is DTGVSQNPRHKITKRGQNVTFRCDPISEHNRLYWYRQTLGQGPEFLTYFQNEAQLEKSRLLSDRFSAERPKGSFSTLEIQRTEQGDSAMYLCASSLGGTSSYNSPLHFGNGTRLTVT.

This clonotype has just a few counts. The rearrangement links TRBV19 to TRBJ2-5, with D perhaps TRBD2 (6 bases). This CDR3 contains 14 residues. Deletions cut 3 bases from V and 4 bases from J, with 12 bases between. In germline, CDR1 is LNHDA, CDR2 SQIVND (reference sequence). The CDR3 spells CASSIGGLGETQYF. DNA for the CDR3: TGTGCCAGTAGTATCGGAGGGTTAGGAGAGACCCAGTACTTC.

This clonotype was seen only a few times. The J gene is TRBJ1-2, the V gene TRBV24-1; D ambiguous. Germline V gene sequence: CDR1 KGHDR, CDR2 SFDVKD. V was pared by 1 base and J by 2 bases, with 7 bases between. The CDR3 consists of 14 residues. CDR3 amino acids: CATSDFPKNYGYTF. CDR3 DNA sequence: TGTGCCACCAGTGATTTCCCAAAGAACTATGGCTACACCTTC.

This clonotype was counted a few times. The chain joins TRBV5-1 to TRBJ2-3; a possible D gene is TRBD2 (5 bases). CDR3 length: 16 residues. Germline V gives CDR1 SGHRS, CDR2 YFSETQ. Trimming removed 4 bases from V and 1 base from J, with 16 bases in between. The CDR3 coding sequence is TGCGCCAGCAGCCCGGGGAGCGGAGTGGGCACAGATACGCAGTATTTT. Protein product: CASSPGSGVGTDTQYF.

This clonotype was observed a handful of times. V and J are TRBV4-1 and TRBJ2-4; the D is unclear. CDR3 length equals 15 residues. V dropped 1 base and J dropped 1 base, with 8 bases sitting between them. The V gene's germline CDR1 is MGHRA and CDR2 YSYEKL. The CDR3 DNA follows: TGCGCCAGCAGCCAAGTCCGAGCTGCCAAAAACATTCAGTACTTC. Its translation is CASSQVRAAKNIQYF.

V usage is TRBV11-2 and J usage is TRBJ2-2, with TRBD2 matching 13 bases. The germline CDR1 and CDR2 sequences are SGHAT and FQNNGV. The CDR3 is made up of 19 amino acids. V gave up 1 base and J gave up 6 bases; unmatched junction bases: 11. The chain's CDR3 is CASSLGTSGSLVGSGELFF. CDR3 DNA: TGTGCCAGCAGCTTAGGGACTAGCGGGAGTCTGGTTGGTTCCGGGGAGCTGTTTTTT.

The CDR3 sequence is CASSLEYYHEQFF. Here the CDR3 DNA reads TGTGCCAGCAGCTTAGAGTACTATCATGAGCAGTTCTTC. The chain carries TRBV7-8 and TRBJ2-1; D call uncertain. This CDR3 comprises 13 residues. Deletions cut 1 base from V and 8 bases from J, with 9 bases between. The germline gives CDR1 SGHVS, CDR2 FQNEAQ.

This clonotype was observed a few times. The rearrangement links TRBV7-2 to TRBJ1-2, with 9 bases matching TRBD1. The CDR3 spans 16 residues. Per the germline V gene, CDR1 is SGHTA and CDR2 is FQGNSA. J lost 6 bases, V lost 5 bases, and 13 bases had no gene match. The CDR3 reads CASSRTGDRGRHGYTF. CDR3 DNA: TGTGCCAGCAGCCGGACAGGGGACCGGGGGCGTCATGGCTACACCTTC.

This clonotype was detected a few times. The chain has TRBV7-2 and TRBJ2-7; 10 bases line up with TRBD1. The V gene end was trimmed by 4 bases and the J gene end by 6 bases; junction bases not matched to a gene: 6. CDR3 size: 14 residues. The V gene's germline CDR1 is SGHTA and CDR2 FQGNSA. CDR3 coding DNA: TGTGCCAGCAGCTCCGACAGGGGGCTGGGCGAGCAGTACTTC. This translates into CASSSDRGLGEQYF.

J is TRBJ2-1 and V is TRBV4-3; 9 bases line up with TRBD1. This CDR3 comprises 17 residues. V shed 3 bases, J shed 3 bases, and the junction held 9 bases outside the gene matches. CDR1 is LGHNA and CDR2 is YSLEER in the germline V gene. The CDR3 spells CASSHSWTGDGYNEQFF. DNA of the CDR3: TGCGCCAGCAGCCACTCTTGGACAGGGGATGGCTACAATGAGCAGTTCTTC.

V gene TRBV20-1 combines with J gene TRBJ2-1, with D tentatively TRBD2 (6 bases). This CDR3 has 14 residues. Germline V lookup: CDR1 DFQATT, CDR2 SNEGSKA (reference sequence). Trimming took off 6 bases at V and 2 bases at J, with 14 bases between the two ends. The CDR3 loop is CSATFAGPYNEQFF. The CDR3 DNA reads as TGCAGTGCCACCTTTGCGGGGCCCTACAATGAGCAGTTCTTC.

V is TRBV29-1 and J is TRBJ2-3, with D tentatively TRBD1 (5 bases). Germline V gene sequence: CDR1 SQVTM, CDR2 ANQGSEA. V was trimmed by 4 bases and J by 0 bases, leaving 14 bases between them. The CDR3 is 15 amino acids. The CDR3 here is CSVVDRKLSTDTQYF. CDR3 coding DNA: TGCAGCGTTGTCGACAGAAAACTTAGCACAGATACGCAGTATTTT.

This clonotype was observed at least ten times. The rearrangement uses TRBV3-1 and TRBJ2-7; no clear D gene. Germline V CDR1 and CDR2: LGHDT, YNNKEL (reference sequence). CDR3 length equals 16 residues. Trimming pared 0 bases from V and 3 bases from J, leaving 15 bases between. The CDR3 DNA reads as TGTGCCAGCAGCCAAGAGAATGCGGAGTTAAACTACGAGCAGTACTTC. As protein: CASSQENAELNYEQYF.

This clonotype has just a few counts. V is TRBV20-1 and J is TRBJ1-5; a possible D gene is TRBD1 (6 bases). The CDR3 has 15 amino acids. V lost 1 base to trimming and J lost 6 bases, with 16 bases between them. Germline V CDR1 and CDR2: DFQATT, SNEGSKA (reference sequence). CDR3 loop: CSARVAGGGTQPQHF. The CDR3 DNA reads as TGCAGTGCTAGAGTAGCCGGGGGCGGAACTCAGCCCCAGCATTTT.

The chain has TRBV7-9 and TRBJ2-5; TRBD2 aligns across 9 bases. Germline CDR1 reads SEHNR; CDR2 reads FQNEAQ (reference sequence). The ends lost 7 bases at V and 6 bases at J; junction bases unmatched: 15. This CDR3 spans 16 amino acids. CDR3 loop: CASTTAGLAGVKTQYF. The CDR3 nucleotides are TGTGCCAGCACCACGGCGGGGTTAGCGGGGGTGAAGACCCAGTACTTC. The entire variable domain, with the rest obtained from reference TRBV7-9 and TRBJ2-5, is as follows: DTGVSQNPRHKITKRGQNVTFRCDPISEHNRLYWYRQTLGQGPEFLTYFQNEAQLEKSRLLSDRFSAERPKGSFSTLEIQRTEQGDSAMYLCASTTAGLAGVKTQYFGPGTRLLVL.

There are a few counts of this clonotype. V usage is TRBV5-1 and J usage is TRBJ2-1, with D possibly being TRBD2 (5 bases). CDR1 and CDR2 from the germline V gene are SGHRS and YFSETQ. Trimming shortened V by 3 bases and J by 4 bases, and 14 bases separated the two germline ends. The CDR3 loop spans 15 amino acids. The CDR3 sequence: CASSSPSQRYNEQFF. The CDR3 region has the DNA TGCGCCAGCAGCTCCCCTTCCCAGCGGTACAATGAGCAGTTCTTC.

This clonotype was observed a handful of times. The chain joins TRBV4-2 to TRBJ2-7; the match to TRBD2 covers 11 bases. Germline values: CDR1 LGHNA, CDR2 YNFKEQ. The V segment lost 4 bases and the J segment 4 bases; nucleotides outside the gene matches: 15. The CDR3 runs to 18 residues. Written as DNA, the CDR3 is TGTGCCAGCAGCCCGACCGGGGGCCTAGCGGGGGGAACATACGAGCAGTACTTC. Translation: CASSPTGGLAGGTYEQYF.

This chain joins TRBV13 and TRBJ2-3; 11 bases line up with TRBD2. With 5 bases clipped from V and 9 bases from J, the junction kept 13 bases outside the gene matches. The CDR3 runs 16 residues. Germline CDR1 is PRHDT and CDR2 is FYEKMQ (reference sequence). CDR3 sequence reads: CASSPAGLAEKITQYF. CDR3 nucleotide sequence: TGTGCCAGCAGCCCCGCGGGACTAGCGGAGAAGATAACGCAGTATTTT.

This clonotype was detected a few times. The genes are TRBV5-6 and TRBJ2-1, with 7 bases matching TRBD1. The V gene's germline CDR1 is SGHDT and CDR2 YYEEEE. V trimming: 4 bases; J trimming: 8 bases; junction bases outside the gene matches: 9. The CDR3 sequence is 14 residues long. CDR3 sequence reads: CASSPGTVTHEQFF. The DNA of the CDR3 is TGTGCCAGCAGCCCCGGGACAGTGACGCATGAGCAGTTCTTC.

This CDR3 is CASSFRRGAESDTQYF. In nucleotides, the CDR3 is TGTGCCAGCAGCTTCAGGCGGGGGGCTGAATCAGATACGCAGTATTTT. The chain couples TRBV5-4 to TRBJ2-3; 8 bases agree with TRBD2. Germline loops: CDR1 SGHNT, CDR2 YYREEE (reference sequence). The CDR3 totals 16 residues. J was trimmed by 4 bases and V by 2 bases; bases with no gene match: 9.